This entry describes one T cell receptor (beta chain). The antigen remains undetermined. The data derive from a study of vaccination and CD4 T cells after COVID-19. On the study more broadly: Post-COVID samples had a sampling time that fell a median about 100 days after diagnosis (range 35 to 161). A few convalescent patients provided samples that were taken at day 14 and days 161 to 241 post-vaccination. Study-level results: Relatively few convalescent patients and no early post-infection timepoints were analyzed.

Cultured CD4+ T cell DNA underwent sequencing with the Oncomine TCR Beta short-read assay. MiXCR, applied by TCRdb to the PCR reads, yields one record per CDR3 protein. The sample lists under 20,000 distinct CDR3 sequences; roughly two fifths were seen once. As for time point: late sampling 161 to 241 days after vaccination in a few convalescent patients. Treatment specified: approximately nine-day PBMC culture with coronavirus spike peptide pools or control peptides (ViraFEST assay). The sequenced sample was CD4+ T cells from blood, cultured in vitro, obtained about 7 months after SARS-CoV-2 vaccination. This TCR derives from a human donor who had recovered from COVID-19.

CDR3 DNA: TGTGCCAGCAGCCTCACAGGGGCGGGTCAGCCCCAGCATTTT. Its translation is CASSLTGAGQPQHF. V and J are TRBV6-1 and TRBJ1-5, with 7 positions matching TRBD1. The CDR3 loop spans 14 amino acids. Germline CDR1 and CDR2: MNHNS and SASEGT. J was trimmed by 6 bases and V by 6 bases; bases with no gene match: 8.